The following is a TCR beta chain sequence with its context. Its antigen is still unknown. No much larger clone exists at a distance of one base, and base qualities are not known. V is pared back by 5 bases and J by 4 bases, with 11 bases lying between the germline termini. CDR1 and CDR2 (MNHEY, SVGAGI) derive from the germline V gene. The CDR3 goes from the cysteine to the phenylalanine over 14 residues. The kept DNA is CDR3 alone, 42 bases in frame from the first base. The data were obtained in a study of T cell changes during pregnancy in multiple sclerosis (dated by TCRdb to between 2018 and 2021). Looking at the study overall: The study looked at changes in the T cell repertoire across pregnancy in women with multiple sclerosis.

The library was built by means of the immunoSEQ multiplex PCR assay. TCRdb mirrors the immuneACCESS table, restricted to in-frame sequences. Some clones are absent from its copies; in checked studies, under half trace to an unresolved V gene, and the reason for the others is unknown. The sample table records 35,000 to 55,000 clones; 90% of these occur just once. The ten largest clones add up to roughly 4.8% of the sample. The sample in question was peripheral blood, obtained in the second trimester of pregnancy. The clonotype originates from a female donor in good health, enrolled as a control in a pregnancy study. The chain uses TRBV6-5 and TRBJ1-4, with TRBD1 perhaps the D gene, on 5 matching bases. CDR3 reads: CASSPGGVNEKLFF. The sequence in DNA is TGTGCCAGCAGTCCGGGAGGGGTTAATGAAAAACTGTTTTTT.